This TCR beta chain stems from a study of blood T cell repertoires in COVID-19. CDR1 and CDR2 (germline): KGHSH, LQKENI. V was pared by 5 bases and J by 2 bases, with 12 bases between. The CDR3 has 14 residues. Before being deemed recovered, Cohort 3 donors had two negative PCRs, clearance, or symptom resolution. Original analysis: Amplification of reference gene primers was used by the study to estimate nucleated cell counts. Assay used: immunoSEQ multiplex PCR; TCRdb lists only in-frame clones, some missing. V and J calls and clone size come straight from that table; D and trimming were deduced from the DNA. The data hold 150,000 to 200,000 clones, with 80% to 90% observed a single time.

This sequence was found in a man between 45 and 60 years old who had recovered from COVID-19. The chain is built from TRBV18 and TRBJ1-1; a possible D gene is TRBD1 (6 bases). Sequencing was done on a sample of PBMCs or T cells enriched from blood (not recorded which). The DNA of the CDR3 is TGTGCCAGCTCAGACAGGCTAGAAAACACTGAAGCTTTCTTT. Protein: CASSDRLENTEAFF.